This TCR beta chain was identified during a study of metastatic and nonmetastatic thyroid tumors. Study at large: Blood and tumor or nodule tissue repertoires from malignant and benign thyroid patients were compared. Study observations and caveats: TCR beta diversity was reportedly significantly higher in malignant thyroid tumors than benign nodules, in blood and tumor.

This clone was detected ten times or more. Its specificity is unknown. With a much larger clone just one base away, this may be a read error. Original processing notes: Researchers built a distant-metastasis classifier for papillary thyroid cancer that drew on CDR3 differences across clinicopathological groups. TCRdb reassembled clones from the PCR reads with MiXCR. What appears here as the V and J calls and clone size reflects TCRdb's work, not the paper's. The repertoire holds about 33,000 clones, with more than 15% as singletons. There were no patients who had received any treatment before thyroid surgery. Per germline, CDR1 MNHNS and CDR2 SASEGT. The CDR3 runs 11 residues.

The genes are TRBV6-1 and TRBJ2-5, with a weak D call TRBD1 (6 bases). Material: blood. The TCR originated in a female donor with papillary thyroid cancer or a benign thyroid nodule (not recorded which). Some clones in this sample may be carry-over from other donors' samples. CDR3 loop: CASSQKYREHF. CDR3 nucleotides: TGTGCCAGCAGTCAAAAGTACAGGGAGCACTTC.